A selection of T cell receptor beta chains follows, all from one sample in a study of CD4+ T cells in melanoma. Repertoires were generated with immunoSEQ multiplex PCR, while TCRdb's copy carries only in-frame clones and drops some. The table has around 110,000 clones, 92% seen once. Source material: peripheral blood. The receptors shown here come from a human donor with melanoma. The CDR3 runs from the conserved cysteine through the conserved F or W. The D gene is left open where the match is weak. Not every row has a clone size; where given, it reads once, few, many or a size class.

TRBD1	TRBV7-3	TRBJ2-5	-	CASSLMGLQGAGETQYF	TGTGCCAGCAGCTTAATGGGCCTACAGGGGGCCGGGGAGACCCAGTACTTC
-	TRBV7-7	TRBJ2-5	-	CASSLLPGPQETQYF	TGTGCCAGCAGCTTACTTCCGGGGCCGCAAGAGACCCAGTACTTC
TRBD2	TRBV2	TRBJ2-1	once	CASSGSSGGYNEQFF	TGTGCCAGCAGTGGGAGTAGCGGGGGATACAATGAGCAGTTCTTC
TRBD1	TRBV5-1	TRBJ1-1	-	CASSTGQANTEAFF	TGCGCCAGCAGCACGGGACAGGCGAACACTGAAGCTTTCTTT
-	TRBV5-5	TRBJ2-1	-	CASSLQNGAVYNEQFF	TGTGCCAGCAGCTTGCAGAATGGGGCAGTGTACAATGAGCAGTTCTTC
-	TRBV4-1	TRBJ1-5	-	CASSQDSFSDQPQHF	TGCGCCAGCAGCCAAGATTCCTTTTCTGACCAGCCCCAGCATTTT
-	TRBV19	TRBJ1-5	-	CASSITRGNQPQHF	TGTGCCAGTAGTATAACTCGCGGTAATCAGCCCCAGCATTTT
-	TRBV7-2	TRBJ2-7	few	CASSVLPYEQYF	TGTGCCAGCAGCGTCCTGCCCTACGAGCAGTACTTC
-	TRBV18	TRBJ2-1	few	CASSRKAGSSYNEQFF	TGTGCCAGCTCACGCAAAGCGGGTAGCTCCTACAATGAGCAGTTCTTC
TRBD1	TRBV13	TRBJ2-1	-	CASSSRTGVNEQFF	TGTGCCAGCAGCTCCCGGACAGGGGTAAATGAGCAGTTCTTC
TRBD2	TRBV4-2	TRBJ2-7	-	CASSQPAKTSGRSYEQYF	TGTGCCAGCAGCCAACCTGCAAAAACTAGCGGGAGGTCCTACGAGCAGTACTTC
-	TRBV28	TRBJ2-5	-	CASSWTTSYQETQYF	TGTGCCAGCAGTTGGACTACCTCGTACCAAGAGACCCAGTACTTC
-	TRBV19	TRBJ1-1	-	CASSGLGVPNTEAFF	TGTGCCAGTAGTGGGTTGGGAGTTCCGAACACTGAAGCTTTCTTT
-	TRBV5-1	TRBJ1-5	-	CASSSSGDNNQPQHF	TGCGCCAGCAGCTCCTCCGGGGACAATAATCAGCCCCAGCATTTT
TRBD1	TRBV9	TRBJ1-2	-	CASSAPRDSNYGYTF	TGTGCCAGCAGCGCGCCCCGGGACAGCAACTATGGCTACACCTTC
TRBD1	TRBV5-4	TRBJ2-5	-	CASSGGQNQETQYF	TGTGCCAGCAGCGGGGGACAGAACCAAGAGACCCAGTACTTC
-	TRBV27	TRBJ2-5	-	CASSSVSQETQYF	TGTGCCAGCAGTTCCGTAAGTCAAGAGACCCAGTACTTC
TRBD1	TRBV5-1	TRBJ2-7	-	CASSLQGANEQYF	TGCGCCAGCAGCTTGCAGGGGGCGAACGAGCAGTACTTC
-	TRBV7-9	TRBJ2-2	-	CATTNSGPSNTGELFF	TGTGCCACCACCAATTCGGGCCCTTCGAACACCGGGGAGCTGTTTTTT
TRBD2	TRBV5-1	TRBJ2-7	-	CASSLVGGYEQYF	TGCGCCAGCAGCTTGGTGGGAGGGTACGAGCAGTACTTC
TRBD1	TRBV11-3	TRBJ2-7	-	CASSRTGGSYEQYF	TGTGCCAGCAGTCGCACAGGGGGCTCCTACGAGCAGTACTTC
-	TRBV13	TRBJ2-2	-	CAGEESETGELFF	TGTGCCGGGGAAGAAAGCGAAACCGGGGAGCTGTTTTTT
-	TRBV19	TRBJ1-3	-	CASSMEAGDSGNTIYF	TGTGCCAGTAGTATGGAGGCAGGGGACTCTGGAAACACCATATATTTT
-	TRBV7-3	TRBJ1-1	-	CASSPSGVGTEAFF	TGTGCCAGCAGCCCCTCAGGGGTCGGCACTGAAGCTTTCTTT
-	TRBV2	TRBJ2-1	-	CASSEMGGAFSYNEQFF	TGTGCCAGCAGTGAAATGGGCGGGGCATTCTCCTACAATGAGCAGTTCTTC
-	TRBV25-1	TRBJ2-7	-	CASRSTGWGEQYF	TGTGCCAGCAGATCGACAGGCTGGGGCGAGCAGTACTTC
-	TRBV6-4	TRBJ1-6	-	CASSEGRGGSPLHF	TGTGCCAGCAGTGAAGGCAGGGGTGGTTCACCCCTCCACTTT
-	TRBV14	TRBJ2-1	-	CASSHLGGTYNEQFF	TGTGCCAGCAGCCACCTAGGCGGGACCTACAATGAGCAGTTCTTC
-	TRBV19	TRBJ1-1	-	CASGPVNTEAFF	TGTGCCAGTGGGCCAGTGAACACTGAAGCTTTCTTT